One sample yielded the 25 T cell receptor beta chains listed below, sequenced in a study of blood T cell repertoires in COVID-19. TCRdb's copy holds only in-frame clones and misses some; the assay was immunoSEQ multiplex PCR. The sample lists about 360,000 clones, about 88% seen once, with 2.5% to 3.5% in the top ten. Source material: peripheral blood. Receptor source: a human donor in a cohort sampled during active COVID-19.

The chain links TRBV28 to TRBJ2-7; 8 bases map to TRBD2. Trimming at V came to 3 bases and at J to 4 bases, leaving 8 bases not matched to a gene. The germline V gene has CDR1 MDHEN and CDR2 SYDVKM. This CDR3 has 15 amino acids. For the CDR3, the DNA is TGTGCCAGCAGTTTCAGAGTAAGCGGGGGATACGAGCAGTACTTC. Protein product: CASSFRVSGGYEQYF.

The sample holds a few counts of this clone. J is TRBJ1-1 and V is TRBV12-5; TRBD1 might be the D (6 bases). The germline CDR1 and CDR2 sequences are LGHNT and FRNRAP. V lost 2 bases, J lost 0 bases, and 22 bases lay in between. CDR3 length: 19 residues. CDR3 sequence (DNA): TGTGCTAGTGGTTTGTACCCAGGGGCCGGGTATTATATGAACACTGAAGCTTTCTTT. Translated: CASGLYPGAGYYMNTEAFF.

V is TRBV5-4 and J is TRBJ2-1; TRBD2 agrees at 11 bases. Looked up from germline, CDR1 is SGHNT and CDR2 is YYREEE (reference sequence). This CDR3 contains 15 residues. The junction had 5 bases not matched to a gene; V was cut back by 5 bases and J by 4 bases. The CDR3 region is CASRIAGGQYNEQFF. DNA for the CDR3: TGTGCCAGCAGAATAGCGGGGGGGCAGTACAATGAGCAGTTCTTC. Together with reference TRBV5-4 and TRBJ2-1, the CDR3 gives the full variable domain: ETGVTQSPTHLIKTRGQQVTLRCSSQSGHNTVSWYQQALGQGPQFIFQYYREEENGRGNFPPRFSGLQFPNYSSELNVNALELDDSALYLCASRIAGGQYNEQFFGPGTRLTVL.

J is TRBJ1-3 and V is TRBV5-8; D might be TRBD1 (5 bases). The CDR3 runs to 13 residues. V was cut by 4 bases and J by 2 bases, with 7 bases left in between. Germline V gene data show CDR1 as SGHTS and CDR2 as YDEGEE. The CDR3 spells CASSRRAGNTIYF. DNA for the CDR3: TGTGCCAGCAGCCGCAGGGCTGGAAACACCATATATTTT.

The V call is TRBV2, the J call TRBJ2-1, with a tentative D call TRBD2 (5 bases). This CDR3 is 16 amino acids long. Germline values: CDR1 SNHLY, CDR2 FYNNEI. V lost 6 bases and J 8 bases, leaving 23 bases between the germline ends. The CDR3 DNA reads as TGTGCCAGCAGACCCCTAACCGGACCTACGGAGGATGAGCAGTTCTTC. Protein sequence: CASRPLTGPTEDEQFF.

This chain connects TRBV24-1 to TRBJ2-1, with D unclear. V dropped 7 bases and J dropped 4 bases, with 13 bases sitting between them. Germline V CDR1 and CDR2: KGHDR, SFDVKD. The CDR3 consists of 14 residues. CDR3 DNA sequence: TGTGCCACCAGACCCGAGGCCCCTTACAATGAGCAGTTCTTC. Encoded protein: CATRPEAPYNEQFF.

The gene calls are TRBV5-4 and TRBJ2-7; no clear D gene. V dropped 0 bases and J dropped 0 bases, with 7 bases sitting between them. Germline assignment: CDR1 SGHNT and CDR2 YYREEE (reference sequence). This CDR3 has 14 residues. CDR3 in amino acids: CASSLDSNSYEQYF. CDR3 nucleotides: TGTGCCAGCAGCTTGGACAGTAACTCCTACGAGCAGTACTTC.

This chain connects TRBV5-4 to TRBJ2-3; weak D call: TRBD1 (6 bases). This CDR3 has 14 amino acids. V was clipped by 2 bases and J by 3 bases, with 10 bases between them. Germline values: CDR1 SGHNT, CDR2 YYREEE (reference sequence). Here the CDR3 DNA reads TGTGCCAGCAGCTTTCTGAGGGGGACAGATACGCAGTATTTT. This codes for CASSFLRGTDTQYF.

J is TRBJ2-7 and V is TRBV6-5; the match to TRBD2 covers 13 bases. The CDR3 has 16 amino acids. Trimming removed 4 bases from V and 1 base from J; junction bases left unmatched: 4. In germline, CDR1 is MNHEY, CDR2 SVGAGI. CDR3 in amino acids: CASSFRTSGRSYEQYF. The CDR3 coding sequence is TGTGCCAGCAGTTTCCGGACTAGCGGGAGATCCTACGAGCAGTACTTC.

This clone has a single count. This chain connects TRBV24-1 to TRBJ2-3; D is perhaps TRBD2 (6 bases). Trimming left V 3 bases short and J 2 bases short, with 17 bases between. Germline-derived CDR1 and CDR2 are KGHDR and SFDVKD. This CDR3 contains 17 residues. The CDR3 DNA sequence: TGTGCCACCAGTGATCCCAGGAGGCGGGAAGCCACAGATACGCAGTATTTT. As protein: CATSDPRRREATDTQYF.

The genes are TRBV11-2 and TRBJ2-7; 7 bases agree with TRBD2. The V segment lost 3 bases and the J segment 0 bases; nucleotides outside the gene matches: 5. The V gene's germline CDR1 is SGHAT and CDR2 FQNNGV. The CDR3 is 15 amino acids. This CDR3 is CASSFSSGGSYEQYF. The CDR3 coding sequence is TGTGCCAGCAGCTTCTCTAGCGGCGGCTCCTACGAGCAGTACTTC.

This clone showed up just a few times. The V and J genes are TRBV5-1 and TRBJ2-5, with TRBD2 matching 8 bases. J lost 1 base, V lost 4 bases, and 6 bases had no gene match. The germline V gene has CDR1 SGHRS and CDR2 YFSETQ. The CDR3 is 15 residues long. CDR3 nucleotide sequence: TGCGCCAGCAGCCCGACTAGCGCCTCCCAAGAGACCCAGTACTTC. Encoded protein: CASSPTSASQETQYF.

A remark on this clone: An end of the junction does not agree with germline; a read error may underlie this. The DNA of the CDR3 is TGTGCCAGCAGTGAGCCTGGGACAGGGTTTTTTCCAACTTTT. It specifies CASSEPGTGFFPTF. This chain uses TRBV6-1 with TRBJ1-3; TRBD1 matches 9 bases. This CDR3 region has 14 residues. Per the germline V gene, CDR1 is MNHNS and CDR2 is SASEGT.

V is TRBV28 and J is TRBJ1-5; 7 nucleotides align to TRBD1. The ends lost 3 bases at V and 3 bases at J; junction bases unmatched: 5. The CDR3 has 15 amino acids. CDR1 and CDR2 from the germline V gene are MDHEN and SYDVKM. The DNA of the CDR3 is TGTGCCAGCAGTTTCACGGGGACAGTCAATCAGCCCCAGCATTTT. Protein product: CASSFTGTVNQPQHF.

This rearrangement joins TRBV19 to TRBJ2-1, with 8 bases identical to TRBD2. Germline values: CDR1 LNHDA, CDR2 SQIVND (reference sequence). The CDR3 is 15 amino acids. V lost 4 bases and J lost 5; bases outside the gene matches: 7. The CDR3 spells CASSKGLAGDNEQFF. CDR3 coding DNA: TGTGCCAGTAGTAAAGGGCTAGCGGGCGACAATGAGCAGTTCTTC.

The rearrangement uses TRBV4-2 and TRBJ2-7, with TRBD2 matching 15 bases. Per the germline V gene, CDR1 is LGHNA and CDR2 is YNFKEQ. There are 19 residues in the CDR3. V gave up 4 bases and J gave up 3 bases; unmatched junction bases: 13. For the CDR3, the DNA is TGTGCCAGCAGCCCCGTCCCGGGACTAGCGGGGGGCCCCGGCTACGAGCAGTACTTC. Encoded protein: CASSPVPGLAGGPGYEQYF.

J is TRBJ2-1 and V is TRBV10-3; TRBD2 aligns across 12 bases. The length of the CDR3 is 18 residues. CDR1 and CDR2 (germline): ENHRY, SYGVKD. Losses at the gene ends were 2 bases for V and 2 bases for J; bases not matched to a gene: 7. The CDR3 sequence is CAISEPGLAGIPYNEQFF. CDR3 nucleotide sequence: TGTGCCATCAGTGAGCCCGGACTAGCGGGGATTCCCTACAATGAGCAGTTCTTC.

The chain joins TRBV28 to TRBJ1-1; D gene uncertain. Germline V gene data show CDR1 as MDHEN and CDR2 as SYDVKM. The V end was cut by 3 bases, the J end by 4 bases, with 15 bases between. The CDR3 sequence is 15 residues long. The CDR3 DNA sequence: TGTGCCAGCAGTTTTAGGCTCGGGAGTAGCACTGAAGCTTTCTTT. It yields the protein CASSFRLGSSTEAFF. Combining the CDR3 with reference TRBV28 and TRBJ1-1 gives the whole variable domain DVKVTQSSRYLVKRTGEKVFLECVQDMDHENMFWYRQDPGLGLRLIYFSYDVKMKEKGDIPEGYSVSREKKERFSLILESASTNQTSMYLCASSFRLGSSTEAFFGQGTRLTVV.

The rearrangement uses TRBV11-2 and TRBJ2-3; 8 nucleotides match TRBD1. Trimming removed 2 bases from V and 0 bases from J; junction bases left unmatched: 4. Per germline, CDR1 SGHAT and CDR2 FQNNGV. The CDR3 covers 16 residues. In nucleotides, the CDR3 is TGTGCCAGCAGCTTAATGGCAGGGGGCAGCACAGATACGCAGTATTTT. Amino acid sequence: CASSLMAGGSTDTQYF.

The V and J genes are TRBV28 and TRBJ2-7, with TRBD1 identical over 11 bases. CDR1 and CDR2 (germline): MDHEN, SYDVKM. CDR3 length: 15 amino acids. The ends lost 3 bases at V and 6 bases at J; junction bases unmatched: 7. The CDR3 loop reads CASSLSGTGGGEQYF. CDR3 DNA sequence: TGTGCCAGCAGTTTGAGCGGGACAGGGGGGGGCGAGCAGTACTTC.

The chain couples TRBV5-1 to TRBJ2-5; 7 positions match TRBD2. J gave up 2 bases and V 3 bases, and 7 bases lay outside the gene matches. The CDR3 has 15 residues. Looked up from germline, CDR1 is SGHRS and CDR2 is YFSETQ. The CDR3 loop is CASSSSGTPQETQYF. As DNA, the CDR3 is TGCGCCAGCAGCTCCAGCGGGACTCCGCAAGAGACCCAGTACTTC.

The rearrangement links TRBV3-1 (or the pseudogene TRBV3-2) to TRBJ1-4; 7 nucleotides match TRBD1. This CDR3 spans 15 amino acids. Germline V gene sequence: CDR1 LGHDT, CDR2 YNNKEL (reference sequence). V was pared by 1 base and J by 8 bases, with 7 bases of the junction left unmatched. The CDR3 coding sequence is TGTGCCAGCAGCCAAGTGAGTAACAGGGGCGAAAAACTGTTTTTT. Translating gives CASSQVSNRGEKLFF.

In DNA, the CDR3 is TGCGCCAGCAGCCTAGGGACAGTTAAAGAGACCCAGTACTTC. This sequence encodes CASSLGTVKETQYF. V usage is TRBV5-1 and J usage is TRBJ2-5, with TRBD1 identical over 7 bases. Germline CDR1 is SGHRS and CDR2 is YFSETQ. The CDR3 runs 14 residues. With 4 bases clipped from V and 3 bases from J, the junction kept 6 bases outside the gene matches.

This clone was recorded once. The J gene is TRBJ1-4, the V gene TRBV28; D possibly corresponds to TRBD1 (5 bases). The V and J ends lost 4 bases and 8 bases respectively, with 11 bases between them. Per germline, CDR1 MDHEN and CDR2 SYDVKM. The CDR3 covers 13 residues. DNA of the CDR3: TGTGCCAGCAGTTCCCTGGACACCGAAAAACTGTTTTTT. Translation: CASSSLDTEKLFF.

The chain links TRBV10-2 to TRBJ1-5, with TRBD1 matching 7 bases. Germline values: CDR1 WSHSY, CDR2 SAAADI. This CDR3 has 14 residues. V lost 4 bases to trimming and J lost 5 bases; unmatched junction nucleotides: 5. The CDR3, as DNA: TGCGCCAGCAGTGCGCAGGGGGTTTATCAGCCCCAGCATTTT. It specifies CASSAQGVYQPQHF.